These T cell receptor beta chains were read from a single sample in a study of radiation and T cells in renal cell carcinoma. Clones were sequenced by immunoSEQ multiplex PCR, and TCRdb holds only the in-frame ones, with some missing. The table lists tens of thousands of clones, 60% to 85% of them singletons. Sample: blood, taken from a patient whose treatment included radiotherapy and nephrectomy. These receptors all come from a man aged 55 to 69 with renal cell carcinoma. The CDR3 runs from the conserved cysteine through the conserved F or W. The order of the fields is CDR3 protein, CDR3 DNA, V gene, CDR3 length, D gene, clone size, J gene. A D gene is named only where the DNA matches it firmly. Size values are once, few and many counts, or a class for expanded clones, and some rows have none.

cdr3_aa: CASSPRGVSEKLFF
cdr3_nt: TGTGCCAGCAGCCCACGTGGGGTGTCGGAAAAACTGTTTTTT
v_call: TRBV27
cdr3_length: 14
d_call: .
clone_size: .
j_call: TRBJ1-4

cdr3_aa: CAWTPTVGQYQPQHF
cdr3_nt: TGTGCCTGGACCCCAACGGTGGGGCAGTATCAGCCCCAGCATTTT
v_call: TRBV30
cdr3_length: 15
d_call: .
clone_size: .
j_call: TRBJ1-5

cdr3_aa: CASSPGQGATEAFF
cdr3_nt: TGTGCCAGCAGCCCAGGACAGGGGGCGACTGAAGCTTTCTTT
v_call: TRBV11-2
cdr3_length: 14
d_call: TRBD1
clone_size: .
j_call: TRBJ1-1

cdr3_aa: CASSETRGNQPQHF
cdr3_nt: TGTGCCAGCAGTGAAACCAGGGGCAATCAGCCCCAGCATTTT
v_call: TRBV6-1
cdr3_length: 14
d_call: .
clone_size: .
j_call: TRBJ1-5

cdr3_aa: CASSPTPTSVGLDTQYF
cdr3_nt: TGCGCCAGCAGTCCAACCCCGACTAGCGTGGGTCTTGATACGCAGTATTTT
v_call: TRBV10-1
cdr3_length: 17
d_call: TRBD2
clone_size: .
j_call: TRBJ2-3

cdr3_aa: CAWRAPQWGGHGYTF
cdr3_nt: TGTGCCTGGAGAGCCCCCCAGTGGGGGGGTCATGGCTACACCTTC
v_call: TRBV30
cdr3_length: 15
d_call: .
clone_size: .
j_call: TRBJ1-2

cdr3_aa: CAWNRQGLDQPQHF
cdr3_nt: TGTGCCTGGAACAGGCAGGGACTAGATCAGCCCCAGCATTTT
v_call: TRBV30
cdr3_length: 14
d_call: .
clone_size: once
j_call: TRBJ1-5

cdr3_aa: CASSLDRVGRGTEAFF
cdr3_nt: TGTGCCAGCAGCTTAGATCGGGTAGGCAGGGGCACTGAAGCTTTCTTT
v_call: TRBV11-2
cdr3_length: 16
d_call: .
clone_size: .
j_call: TRBJ1-1

cdr3_aa: CASSPGPGWETQYF
cdr3_nt: TGTGCCAGTAGTCCCGGACCCGGCTGGGAGACCCAGTACTTC
v_call: TRBV19
cdr3_length: 14
d_call: .
clone_size: .
j_call: TRBJ2-5

cdr3_aa: CASTPLGLASYNEQFF
cdr3_nt: TGTGCCAGCACCCCGTTGGGGCTTGCCTCCTACAATGAGCAGTTCTTC
v_call: TRBV7-2
cdr3_length: 16
d_call: .
clone_size: .
j_call: TRBJ2-1

cdr3_aa: CASSPTTDRASIGGTEAFF
cdr3_nt: TGCGCCAGCAGCCCTACGACGGACAGGGCGAGTATTGGGGGTACTGAAGCTTTCTTT
v_call: TRBV5-1
cdr3_length: 19
d_call: TRBD1
clone_size: .
j_call: TRBJ1-1

cdr3_aa: CAWGPGTGSNEQYF
cdr3_nt: TGTGCCTGGGGACCCGGGACAGGGAGTAACGAGCAGTACTTC
v_call: TRBV30
cdr3_length: 14
d_call: TRBD1
clone_size: .
j_call: TRBJ2-7

cdr3_aa: CASSYMLGNTEAFF
cdr3_nt: TGCGCCAGCTCCTATATGTTGGGGAACACTGAAGCTTTCTTT
v_call: TRBV5-1
cdr3_length: 14
d_call: .
clone_size: .
j_call: TRBJ1-1

cdr3_aa: CASSVYSPSGANVLTF
cdr3_nt: TGTGCCAGTAGCGTATATTCCCCTTCTGGGGCCAACGTCCTGACTTTC
v_call: TRBV19
cdr3_length: 16
d_call: .
clone_size: .
j_call: TRBJ2-6

cdr3_aa: CASSFSDAQYF
cdr3_nt: TGTGCCAGCAGCTTCTCAGATGCGCAGTATTTT
v_call: TRBV5-6
cdr3_length: 11
d_call: .
clone_size: .
j_call: TRBJ2-3

cdr3_aa: CASSLVDVF
cdr3_nt: TGTGCCAGCAGCTTAGTTGATGTCTTT
v_call: TRBV7-9
cdr3_length: 9
d_call: .
clone_size: .
j_call: TRBJ1-1

cdr3_aa: CASSLQGATPKSGNTIYF
cdr3_nt: TGTGCCAGCAGCTTACAGGGGGCGACCCCGAAATCTGGAAACACCATATATTTT
v_call: TRBV7-9
cdr3_length: 18
d_call: TRBD1
clone_size: .
j_call: TRBJ1-3

cdr3_aa: CASSLALGGDEQFF
cdr3_nt: TGTGCCAGCAGCTTAGCGTTGGGGGGCGATGAGCAGTTCTTC
v_call: TRBV7-9
cdr3_length: 14
d_call: .
clone_size: .
j_call: TRBJ2-1

cdr3_aa: CASSLGMVDDQYF
cdr3_nt: TGTGCCAGCAGCTTAGGGATGGTGGACGATCAGTACTTC
v_call: TRBV11-2
cdr3_length: 13
d_call: .
clone_size: .
j_call: TRBJ2-4

cdr3_aa: CASRAGTVNTEAFF
cdr3_nt: TGTGCCAGCAGAGCCGGAACGGTGAACACTGAAGCTTTCTTT
v_call: TRBV6-5
cdr3_length: 14
d_call: .
clone_size: once
j_call: TRBJ1-1

cdr3_aa: CASSLDRGQGGETQYF
cdr3_nt: TGTGCCAGCAGCTTAGATCGGGGGCAGGGTGGAGAGACCCAGTACTTC
v_call: TRBV7-8
cdr3_length: 16
d_call: .
clone_size: .
j_call: TRBJ2-5

cdr3_aa: CASSLARNTEAFF
cdr3_nt: TGTGCCAGCAGCTTGGCCCGAAACACTGAAGCTTTCTTT
v_call: TRBV7-9
cdr3_length: 13
d_call: .
clone_size: .
j_call: TRBJ1-1

cdr3_aa: CASSSSSTLDGATNEKLFF
cdr3_nt: TGCGCCAGCAGCTCCTCTTCAACTCTGGACGGTGCAACTAATGAAAAACTGTTTTTT
v_call: TRBV5-1
cdr3_length: 19
d_call: .
clone_size: .
j_call: TRBJ1-4